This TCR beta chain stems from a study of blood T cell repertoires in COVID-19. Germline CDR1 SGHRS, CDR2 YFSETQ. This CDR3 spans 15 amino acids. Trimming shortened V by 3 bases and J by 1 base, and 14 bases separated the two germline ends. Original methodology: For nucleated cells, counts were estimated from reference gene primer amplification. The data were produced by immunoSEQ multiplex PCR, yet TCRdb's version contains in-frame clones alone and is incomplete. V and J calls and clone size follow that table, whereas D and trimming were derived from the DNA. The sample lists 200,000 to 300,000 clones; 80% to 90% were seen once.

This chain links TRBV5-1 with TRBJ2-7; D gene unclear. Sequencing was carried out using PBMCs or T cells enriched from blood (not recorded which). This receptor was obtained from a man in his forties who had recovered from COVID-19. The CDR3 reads CASSWSGVGSYEQYF. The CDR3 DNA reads TGCGCCAGCAGCTGGTCGGGTGTTGGTTCCTACGAGCAGTACTTC.